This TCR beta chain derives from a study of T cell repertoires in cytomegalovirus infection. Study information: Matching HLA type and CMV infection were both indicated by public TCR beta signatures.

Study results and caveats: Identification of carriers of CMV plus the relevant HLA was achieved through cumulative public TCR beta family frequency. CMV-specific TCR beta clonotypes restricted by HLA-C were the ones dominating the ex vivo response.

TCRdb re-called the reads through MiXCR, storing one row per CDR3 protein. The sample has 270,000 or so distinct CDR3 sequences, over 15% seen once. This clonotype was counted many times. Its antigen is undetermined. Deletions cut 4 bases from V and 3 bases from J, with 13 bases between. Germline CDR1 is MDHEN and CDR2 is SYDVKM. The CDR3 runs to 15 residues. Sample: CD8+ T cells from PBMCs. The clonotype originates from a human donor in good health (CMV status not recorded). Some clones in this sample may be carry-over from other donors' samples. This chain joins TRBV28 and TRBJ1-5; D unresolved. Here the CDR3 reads CASSSLGSFNQPQHF. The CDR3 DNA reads TGTGCCAGCAGTTCCCTGGGCAGCTTCAATCAGCCCCAGCATTTT.